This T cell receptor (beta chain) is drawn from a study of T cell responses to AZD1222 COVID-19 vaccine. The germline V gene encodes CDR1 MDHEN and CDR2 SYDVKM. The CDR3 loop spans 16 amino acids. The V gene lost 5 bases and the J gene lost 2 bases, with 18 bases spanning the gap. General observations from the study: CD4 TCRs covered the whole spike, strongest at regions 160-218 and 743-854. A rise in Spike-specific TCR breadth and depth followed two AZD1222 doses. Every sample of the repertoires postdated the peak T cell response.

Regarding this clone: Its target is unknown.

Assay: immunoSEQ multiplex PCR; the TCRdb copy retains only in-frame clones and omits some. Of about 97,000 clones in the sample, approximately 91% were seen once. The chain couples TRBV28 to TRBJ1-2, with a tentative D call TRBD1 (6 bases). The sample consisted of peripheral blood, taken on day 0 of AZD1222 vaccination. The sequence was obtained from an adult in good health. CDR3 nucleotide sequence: TGTGCCAGCAGTCCCATCCTCCGGACAGTCAACTATGGCTACACCTTC. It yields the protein CASSPILRTVNYGYTF.